This record concerns one T cell receptor beta chain sequence. Per the germline V gene, CDR1 is MGHRA and CDR2 is YSYEKL. Trimming cost V 0 bases and J 3 bases; bases outside gene matches: 4. The CDR3 length is 16 residues. Per the original data handling: Estimated nucleated cell counts came from reference gene primer amplification. The repertoire was sequenced with immunoSEQ multiplex PCR; TCRdb's copy has only in-frame clones and lacks some. The V and J calls and clone size come from that table; D and trimming were worked out from the DNA. The data contain 95,000 to 100,000 clones, about 92% of them singletons. This entry is derived from a study of blood T cell repertoires in COVID-19. Study as a whole: T cells, B-cell-depleted T cells, or PBMCs provided the cDNA or gDNA that served as material.

The TCR sequence derives from a man in his fifties or sixties with active COVID-19. The sample taken for sequencing was peripheral blood. The V and J genes are TRBV4-1 and TRBJ2-3; 9 positions match TRBD2. The CDR3 spells CASSQEGGRVTDTQYF. The CDR3 nucleotides are TGCGCCAGCAGCCAAGAAGGCGGGAGGGTAACAGATACGCAGTATTTT.